This is a list of T cell receptor beta chains from one sample in a study of blood T cell repertoires in COVID-19. Generated by immunoSEQ multiplex PCR, the TCRdb table keeps only in-frame clones and is missing some. The sample carries fewer than 250,000 clones, around 84% recorded once. Sequencing was done on a sample of peripheral blood. Receptors were obtained from a young man with active or convalescent COVID-19. The CDR3 runs from the conserved cysteine through the conserved F or W. D genes are given only for firm matches. A clone size is listed for some rows: how often the clone was seen (once, few, many), or a class if it is expanded.

-	TRBJ2-7	-	TRBV19	CASSIWEGVGEQYF	TGTGCCAGTAGTATCTGGGAGGGGGTTGGAGAGCAGTACTTC
-	TRBJ1-1	-	TRBV19	CASSILRENTEAFF	TGTGCCAGTAGTATTCTGAGAGAAAACACTGAAGCTTTCTTT
few	TRBJ1-5	-	TRBV30	CAWSSLGWNQPQHF	TGTGCCTGGAGTAGTCTGGGCTGGAATCAGCCCCAGCATTTT
-	TRBJ2-1	-	TRBV7-2	CASSFSAPPYNEQFF	TGTGCCAGCAGCTTTTCAGCGCCCCCCTACAATGAGCAGTTCTTC
-	TRBJ2-5	TRBD2	TRBV29-1	CSVFLAGVGYF	TGCAGCGTTTTTCTAGCGGGAGTGGGGTACTTC
-	TRBJ1-2	TRBD1	TRBV10-3	CAISEGQGAYGYTF	TGTGCCATCAGTGAGGGACAGGGGGCCTATGGCTACACCTTC
-	TRBJ2-3	TRBD2	TRBV9	CASSARQSGGARTDTQYF	TGTGCCAGCAGCGCTCGACAAAGCGGGGGGGCAAGGACAGATACGCAGTATTTT
-	TRBJ2-1	-	TRBV13	CASSSDIGGTYNEQFF	TGTGCCAGCAGCTCCGACATCGGGGGTACCTACAATGAGCAGTTCTTC
-	TRBJ1-4	-	TRBV11-2	CASSLGGGVSEKLFF	TGTGCCAGCAGCTTAGGAGGGGGGGTGTCGGAAAAACTGTTTTTT
-	TRBJ2-1	TRBD2	TRBV5-1	CASSSPGLGYNEQFF	TGCGCCAGCAGCTCGCCGGGACTAGGGTACAATGAGCAGTTCTTC
-	TRBJ2-2	TRBD1	TRBV5-1	CASSFWQGASGELFF	TGCGCCAGCAGCTTTTGGCAGGGGGCATCCGGGGAGCTGTTTTTT